This entry features one T cell receptor (beta chain) sequence. The V end was cut by 1 base, the J end by 2 bases, with 11 bases between. This CDR3 is 15 amino acids long. Germline V gives CDR1 SGHTA, CDR2 FQGNSA. This record comes from a study of T cells in tumors after PD-1 blockade. Overall study context: During anti-PD-1 treatment, some patients continued daily vismodegib 150 mg.

This table comes from immunoSEQ multiplex PCR, and its TCRdb copy is limited to in-frame clones, with some not included. This table has some 48,000 clones, approximately 75% appearing once. Sequenced here: PBMCs, sampled before anti-PD-1 treatment. The V and J genes are TRBV7-2 and TRBJ1-2; possibly TRBD1 for D (6 bases). This clonotype was sampled from a human donor with basal cell carcinoma. The CDR3 DNA reads TGTGCCAGCAGCTTAGACACAGGGCCCAACTATGGCTACACCTTC. Translation gives CASSLDTGPNYGYTF.